This TCR beta chain was documented in a study of brain metastases from non-small cell lung cancer. Study-wide results and caveats: Compared with primary tumors, brain metastases showed less T-cell infiltration. Paired brain metastases and primary tumors largely shared TCR repertoires. Compared with their matched primary tumors, 60% to 65% of brain metastases showed expanded T-cell clones.

The CDR3 length is 14 residues. V gave up 6 bases and J gave up 2 bases, with 13 bases separating them. Germline loops: CDR1 MNHEY, CDR2 SVGAGI. Comment on this clone: Its antigen is unknown.

Some clones are missing from TCRdb's copy, which holds only in-frame ones; the method was immunoSEQ multiplex PCR. The sample holds about 15,000 clones; around 86% are singletons and the top ten take about 8%. The clonotype originates from a donor over 35 with non-small cell lung cancer. The V call is TRBV6-5, the J call TRBJ1-1; a weak D match, TRBD1 (6 bases). Source material: primary lung tumor tissue. This CDR3 is CASSAGQINTEAFF. In nucleotides, the CDR3 is TGTGCCAGCAGCGCTGGACAGATTAACACTGAAGCTTTCTTT.